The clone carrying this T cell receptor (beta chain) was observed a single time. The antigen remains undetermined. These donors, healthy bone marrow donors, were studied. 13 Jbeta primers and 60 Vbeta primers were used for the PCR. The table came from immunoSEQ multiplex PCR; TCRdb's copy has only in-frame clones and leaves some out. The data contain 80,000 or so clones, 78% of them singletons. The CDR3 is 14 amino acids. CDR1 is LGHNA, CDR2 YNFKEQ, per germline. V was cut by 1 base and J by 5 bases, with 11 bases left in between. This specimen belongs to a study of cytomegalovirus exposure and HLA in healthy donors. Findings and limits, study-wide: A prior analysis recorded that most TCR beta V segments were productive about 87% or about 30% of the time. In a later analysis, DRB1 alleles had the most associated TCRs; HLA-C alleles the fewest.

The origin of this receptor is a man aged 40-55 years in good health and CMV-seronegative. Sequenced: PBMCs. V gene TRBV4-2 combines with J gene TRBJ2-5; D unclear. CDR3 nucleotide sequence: TGTGCCAGCAGCCAAGGAACACCCGGGGAGACCCAGTACTTC. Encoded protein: CASSQGTPGETQYF.